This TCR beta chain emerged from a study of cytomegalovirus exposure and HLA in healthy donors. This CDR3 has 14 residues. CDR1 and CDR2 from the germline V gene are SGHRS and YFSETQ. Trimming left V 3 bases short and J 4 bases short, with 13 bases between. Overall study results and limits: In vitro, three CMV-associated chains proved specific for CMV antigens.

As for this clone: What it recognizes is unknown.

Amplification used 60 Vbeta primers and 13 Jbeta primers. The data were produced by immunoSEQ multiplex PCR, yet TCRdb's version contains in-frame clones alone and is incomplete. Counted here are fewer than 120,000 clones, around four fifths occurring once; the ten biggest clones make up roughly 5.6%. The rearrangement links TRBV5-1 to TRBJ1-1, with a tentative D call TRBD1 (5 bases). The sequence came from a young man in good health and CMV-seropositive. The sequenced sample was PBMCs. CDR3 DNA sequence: TGCGCCAGCAGCTCAAGGGGCGACGGCACTGAAGCTTTCTTT. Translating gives CASSSRGDGTEAFF.